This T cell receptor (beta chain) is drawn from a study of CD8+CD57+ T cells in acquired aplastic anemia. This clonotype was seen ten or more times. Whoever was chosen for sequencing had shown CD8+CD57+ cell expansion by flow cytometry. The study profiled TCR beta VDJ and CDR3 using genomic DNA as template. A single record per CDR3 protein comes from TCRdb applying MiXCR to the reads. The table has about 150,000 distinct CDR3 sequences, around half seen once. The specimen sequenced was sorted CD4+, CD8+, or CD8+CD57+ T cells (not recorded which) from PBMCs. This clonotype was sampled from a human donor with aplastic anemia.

The CDR3 DNA reads as TGTGCCATCCCCGGCTCGGGACCCAACACCGGGGAGCTGTTTTTT. Amino acid sequence: CAIPGSGPNTGELFF. This chain uses TRBV10-3 with TRBJ2-2; the D call may be TRBD1 or TRBD2 (5 bases each). Germline lookup yields CDR1 ENHRY and CDR2 SYGVKD. Trimming stripped 8 bases from V and 2 bases from J, with 15 bases between. The CDR3 runs 15 residues.